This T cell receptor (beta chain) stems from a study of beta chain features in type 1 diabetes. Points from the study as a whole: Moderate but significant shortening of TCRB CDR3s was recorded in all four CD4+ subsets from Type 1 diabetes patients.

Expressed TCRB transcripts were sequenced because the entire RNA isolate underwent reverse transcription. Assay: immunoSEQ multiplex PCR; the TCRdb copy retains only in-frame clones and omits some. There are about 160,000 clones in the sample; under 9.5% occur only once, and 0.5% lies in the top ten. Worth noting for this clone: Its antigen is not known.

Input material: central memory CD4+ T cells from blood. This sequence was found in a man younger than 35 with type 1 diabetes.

DNA for the CDR3: TGCAGCGTTGGGTCACGGGGGAATGAGCAGTTCTTC. It is translated as CSVGSRGNEQFF. V and J are TRBV29-1 and TRBJ2-1; the D gene is possibly TRBD2 (6 bases). Germline V gene sequence: CDR1 SQVTM, CDR2 ANQGSEA. V dropped 4 bases and J dropped 7 bases, with 11 bases sitting between them. CDR3 size: 12 residues.